Each of the 29 T cell receptor beta chains below was sequenced from the same sample in a study of siplizumab effects on memory and regulatory T cells. Clones were read by immunoSEQ multiplex PCR, and TCRdb kept only the in-frame ones, dropping some. This repertoire shows 75,000 to 100,000 clones, just under 95% found once; its top ten account for about 1.2%. Material for sequencing was non-Treg CD4+ T cells sorted from blood. These receptor sequences come from a human donor in good health.

The CDR3 DNA sequence: TGTGCCAGCAGAAAGGGAAACTCTGGAAACACCATATATTTT. Its protein is CASRKGNSGNTIYF. The gene calls are TRBV28 and TRBJ1-3; no clear D. V shed 6 bases and J shed 0 bases, with 9 bases lying between them. This CDR3 spans 14 amino acids. From germline, CDR1 is MDHEN and CDR2 SYDVKM. The full variable domain, its missing parts supplied by reference TRBV28 and TRBJ1-3, is DVKVTQSSRYLVKRTGEKVFLECVQDMDHENMFWYRQDPGLGLRLIYFSYDVKMKEKGDIPEGYSVSREKKERFSLILESASTNQTSMYLCASRKGNSGNTIYFGEGSWLTVV.

The CDR3 DNA follows: TGTGCCAGCAGACTAGAGATAGCGTTAGATACGCAGTATTTT. Translation: CASRLEIALDTQYF. The J gene is TRBJ2-3, the V gene TRBV28; weak D call: TRBD2 (5 bases). The CDR3 sequence is 14 residues long. V dropped 6 bases and J dropped 5 bases, with 15 bases sitting between them. In germline, CDR1 is MDHEN, CDR2 SYDVKM.

The chain carries TRBV20-1 and TRBJ1-2, with TRBD1 matching over 7 bases. CDR1 is DFQATT, CDR2 SNEGSKA, per germline (reference sequence). With 3 bases clipped from V and 8 bases from J, the junction kept 3 bases outside the gene matches. CDR3 length: 11 residues. For the CDR3, the DNA is TGCAGTGCTAGGAGGGGGCAGGGCTACACCTTC. Amino acids: CSARRGQGYTF.

The chain combines TRBV15 with TRBJ2-3; possibly TRBD1 or TRBD2 for D (5 bases each). V lost 1 base, J lost 14 bases, and 13 bases lay in between. The CDR3 sequence is 12 residues long. CDR1 is LNHNV, CDR2 YYDKDF, per germline (reference sequence). The CDR3 loop reads CATSRGFRDVYF. CDR3 nucleotide sequence: TGTGCCACCAGCAGAGGTTTTAGGGACGTGTATTTT.

This clone was observed once. The chain combines TRBV6-1 with TRBJ1-5; D gene unclear. The germline V gene has CDR1 MNHNS and CDR2 SASEGT. This CDR3 contains 15 residues. V lost 2 bases, J lost 4 bases, and 12 bases lay in between. Written as DNA, the CDR3 is TGTGCCAGCAGTGAAAGTACAGTTCCTAATCAGCCCCAGCATTTT. Translation gives CASSESTVPNQPQHF.

This clone was detected a few times. The V call is TRBV9, the J call TRBJ2-2; 9 bases are shared with TRBD2. This CDR3 comprises 15 residues. Per germline, CDR1 SGDLS and CDR2 YYNGEE. The trim removed 2 bases at V and 5 bases at J, leaving 4 bases unmatched. Here the CDR3 DNA reads TGTGCCAGCAGCGTTAGCGGGAGAGGGACCGGGGAGCTGTTTTTT. Amino acid sequence: CASSVSGRGTGELFF.

The rearrangement links TRBV19 to TRBJ2-3, with D hard to call. Looked up from germline, CDR1 is LNHDA and CDR2 is SQIVND (reference sequence). V gave up 11 bases and J gave up 0 bases, with 12 bases separating them. CDR3 length: 13 amino acids. CDR3 amino acids: CAGSPDSTDTQYF. CDR3 sequence (DNA): TGTGCCGGATCACCGGACAGCACAGATACGCAGTATTTT.

For the CDR3, the DNA is TGTGCCACCGGGAGGGGGAGTGGAGATACGCAGTATTTT. Protein product: CATGRGSGDTQYF. This sequence joins TRBV28 and TRBJ2-3; 8 nucleotides align to TRBD2. J was trimmed by 5 bases and V by 10 bases; bases with no gene match: 8. The CDR3 is made up of 13 amino acids. Looked up from germline, CDR1 is MDHEN and CDR2 is SYDVKM.

The rearrangement links TRBV5-5 to TRBJ2-1; no reliable D call. This CDR3 has 13 residues. V shed 3 bases and J shed 7 bases, with 11 bases lying between them. The germline gives CDR1 SGHKS, CDR2 YYEKEE (reference sequence). The CDR3 DNA sequence: TGTGCCAGCAGCTCCTATCGGTATAATGAGCAGTTCTTC. Protein sequence: CASSSYRYNEQFF.

This chain uses TRBV6-4 with TRBJ2-3; D not resolved. The V end lost 4 bases, the J end lost 1 base, and 9 bases lay between the germline ends. Germline CDR1 MRHNA, CDR2 SNTAGT. The CDR3 contains 14 residues. CDR3: CASSVRVGTDTQYF. The CDR3 nucleotides are TGTGCCAGCAGTGTTAGGGTGGGCACAGATACGCAGTATTTT.

The chain has TRBV28 and TRBJ1-2, with D possibly TRBD1 on 5 matching bases. The CDR3 is made up of 11 amino acids. From germline, CDR1 is MDHEN and CDR2 SYDVKM. V gave up 10 bases and J gave up 5 bases, with 11 bases separating them. The CDR3 spells CANFPGYGYTF. The CDR3, as DNA: TGTGCCAACTTCCCAGGGTATGGCTACACCTTC.

This chain uses TRBV27 with TRBJ2-5, with unresolved D. CDR3 length equals 14 residues. Germline V lookup: CDR1 MNHEY, CDR2 SMNVEV (reference sequence). V was pared by 2 bases and J by 1 base, with 8 bases between. The CDR3 reads CASSLRSSQETQYF. The CDR3 region has the DNA TGTGCCAGCAGTTTAAGATCAAGCCAAGAGACCCAGTACTTC.

This chain connects TRBV5-1 to TRBJ2-5; 11 bases align to TRBD2. Unmatched junction bases numbered 14, after V lost 5 bases and J lost 5 bases. The germline gives CDR1 SGHRS, CDR2 YFSETQ. This CDR3 is 17 amino acids long. CDR3 loop: CASSIRPVAGGRETQYF. The CDR3, as DNA: TGCGCCAGCAGTATAAGACCGGTAGCGGGAGGGAGGGAGACCCAGTACTTC.

This clone occurred a few times. The V gene is TRBV25-1, the J gene TRBJ1-1; tentative D call: TRBD1 (6 bases). This CDR3 spans 12 amino acids. Germline values: CDR1 MGHDK, CDR2 SYGVNS. Trimming took 10 bases from V and 1 from J, leaving 10 bases between them. The CDR3 reads CATRGGNTEAFF. The CDR3 coding sequence is TGTGCCACAAGGGGGGGGAACACTGAAGCTTTCTTT.

This chain links TRBV30 with TRBJ2-2; no clear D. The V and J ends lost 0 bases and 10 bases respectively, with 12 bases between them. Germline values: CDR1 GTSNPN, CDR2 SVGIG (reference sequence). The CDR3 consists of 13 residues. CDR3 residues: CAWSVQMVAELFF. In DNA, the CDR3 is TGTGCCTGGAGTGTACAGATGGTCGCGGAGCTGTTTTTT.

The chain has TRBV29-1 and TRBJ2-7; no definite D call. Per the germline V gene, CDR1 is SQVTM and CDR2 is ANQGSEA. There are 12 residues in the CDR3. The germline V and J ends were trimmed by 3 bases and 4 bases, with 10 bases remaining between them. The CDR3: CSVEVGRYEQYF. DNA of the CDR3: TGCAGCGTTGAGGTCGGCAGATACGAGCAGTACTTC.

The J gene is TRBJ2-6, the V gene TRBV6-4; D gene uncertain. CDR1 MRHNA and CDR2 SNTAGT come from the germline V gene. The CDR3 spans 15 residues. V was trimmed by 0 bases and J by 0 bases, leaving 3 bases between them. The DNA for the CDR3 is TGTGCCAGCAGTGACTCCAGCTCTGGGGCCAACGTCCTGACTTTC. It specifies CASSDSSSGANVLTF.

This clone was observed once. The V and J genes are TRBV28 and TRBJ2-1; 11 nucleotides line up with TRBD2. The CDR3 is 15 residues long. J gave up 9 bases and V 7 bases, and 11 bases lay outside the gene matches. CDR1 and CDR2 from the germline V gene are MDHEN and SYDVKM. CDR3 sequence: CASIVAGGSVSEQFF. CDR3 DNA: TGTGCCAGCATCGTAGCGGGAGGGTCGGTGAGTGAGCAGTTCTTC.

The rearrangement joins TRBV7-2 to TRBJ2-7; 9 bases align to TRBD1. After removal of 5 bases from V and 2 bases from J, the junction contained 7 bases not matched to a gene. Germline loops: CDR1 SGHTA, CDR2 FQGNSA. The CDR3 sequence is 15 residues long. The chain's CDR3 is CASSRTGGEAYEQYF. CDR3 bases: TGTGCCAGCAGCCGAACAGGGGGCGAGGCCTACGAGCAGTACTTC.

The chain joins TRBV10-3 to TRBJ2-1; 10 bases align to TRBD1. V was clipped by 8 bases and J by 7 bases; unmatched bases: 8. CDR1 and CDR2 (germline): ENHRY, SYGVKD. The CDR3 runs to 14 residues. The CDR3 DNA is TGTGCCATCTCCGGGACAGGGGCTTGGAATGAGCAGTTCTTC. Residues: CAISGTGAWNEQFF.

This rearrangement joins TRBV2 to TRBJ1-2, with D hard to call. Germline CDR1 reads SNHLY; CDR2 reads FYNNEI. The CDR3 has 15 residues. V shed 7 bases and J shed 2 bases, with 17 bases lying between them. The CDR3 region is CASTAQSILNYGYTF. The DNA for the CDR3 is TGTGCCAGCACAGCTCAATCGATTTTAAACTATGGCTACACCTTC.

The chain recombines TRBV10-1 with TRBJ1-4; no definite D call. Germline lookup yields CDR1 WNHNN and CDR2 SYGVQD (reference sequence). CDR3 size: 10 residues. The V end lost 8 bases, the J end lost 10 bases, and 8 bases lay between the germline ends. In DNA form, the CDR3 reads TGCGCCAGCCTGGTGGGAAAACTGTTTTTT. Translated, it gives CASLVGKLFF.

V usage is TRBV28 and J usage is TRBJ1-5; 9 nucleotides agree with TRBD1. Germline CDR1 reads MDHEN; CDR2 reads SYDVKM. This CDR3 has 16 residues. The ends lost 7 bases at V and 1 base at J; junction bases unmatched: 8. The CDR3 reads CASNYRQGVSNQPQHF. The CDR3 coding sequence is TGTGCCAGCAATTATAGACAGGGGGTCAGCAATCAGCCCCAGCATTTT.

This clone was found a few times. The rearrangement joins TRBV28 to TRBJ2-7; possibly TRBD2 for D (6 bases). V was cut by 11 bases and J by 2 bases, with 16 bases left in between. This CDR3 comprises 13 residues. Germline CDR1 is MDHEN and CDR2 is SYDVKM. CDR3 loop: CAAGRRGTYEQYF. The CDR3 bases are TGTGCCGCAGGGAGGCGGGGTACCTACGAGCAGTACTTC.

The V call is TRBV7-3, the J call TRBJ1-3; 7 positions match TRBD1. Per germline, CDR1 SGHTA and CDR2 FQGTGA. Unmatched junction bases numbered 3, after V lost 5 bases and J lost 2 bases. The CDR3 covers 14 residues. The CDR3 spells CASSPGTAGNTIYF. CDR3 sequence (DNA): TGTGCCAGCAGCCCCGGGACAGCTGGAAACACCATATATTTT.

The chain carries TRBV5-8 and TRBJ2-3; a possible D gene is TRBD2 (6 bases). Germline V gene sequence: CDR1 SGHTS, CDR2 YDEGEE. The CDR3 totals 13 residues. Trimming pared 4 bases from V and 7 bases from J, leaving 13 bases between. CDR3 region: CASSPRRGNTQYF. The CDR3 DNA is TGTGCCAGCAGCCCACGGAGGGGAAATACGCAGTATTTT.

The V and J genes are TRBV9 and TRBJ2-3, with unresolved D. The germline V and J ends were trimmed by 0 bases and 0 bases, with 5 bases remaining between them. This CDR3 is built from 14 residues. CDR1 and CDR2 (germline): SGDLS, YYNGEE. This chain's CDR3 is CASSVVMSTDTQYF. Written as DNA, the CDR3 is TGTGCCAGCAGCGTAGTGATGAGCACAGATACGCAGTATTTT.

The count of this clone is one. The chain couples TRBV11-3 to TRBJ1-1; D remains unclear. This CDR3 region has 13 residues. In germline, CDR1 is SGHNT, CDR2 YENEEA. The V gene lost 1 base and the J gene lost 5 bases, with 8 bases spanning the gap. CDR3 in amino acids: CASSLVGGTEAFF. The CDR3 region has the DNA TGTGCCAGCAGCTTAGTGGGTGGGACTGAAGCTTTCTTT.

The chain carries TRBV19 and TRBJ1-3; D gene ambiguous. The CDR3 consists of 12 residues. The germline V and J ends were trimmed by 7 bases and 0 bases, with 4 bases remaining between them. Germline V gene data show CDR1 as LNHDA and CDR2 as SQIVND (reference sequence). The CDR3 DNA follows: TGTGCCAGTAAGGCCTCTGGAAACACCATATATTTT. This encodes CASKASGNTIYF.